This TCR beta chain was sequenced during a study of T cell responses to AZD1222 COVID-19 vaccine. CDR1 and CDR2 (germline): MDHEN, SYDVKM. The CDR3 has 13 residues. The germline V and J ends were trimmed by 4 bases and 3 bases, with 9 bases remaining between them. TCRdb's copy holds only in-frame clones and misses some; the assay was immunoSEQ multiplex PCR. The table lists more than 140,000 clones, about 92% of them singletons. This sequence joins TRBV28 and TRBJ1-2; D possibly corresponds to TRBD1 (5 bases). The sequence derives from an adult in good health. Sample: peripheral blood, taken on day 0 of MenACWY control vaccination. DNA of the CDR3: TGTGCCAGCAGTTCGACGACAGACTATGGCTACACCTTC. Protein product: CASSSTTDYGYTF.